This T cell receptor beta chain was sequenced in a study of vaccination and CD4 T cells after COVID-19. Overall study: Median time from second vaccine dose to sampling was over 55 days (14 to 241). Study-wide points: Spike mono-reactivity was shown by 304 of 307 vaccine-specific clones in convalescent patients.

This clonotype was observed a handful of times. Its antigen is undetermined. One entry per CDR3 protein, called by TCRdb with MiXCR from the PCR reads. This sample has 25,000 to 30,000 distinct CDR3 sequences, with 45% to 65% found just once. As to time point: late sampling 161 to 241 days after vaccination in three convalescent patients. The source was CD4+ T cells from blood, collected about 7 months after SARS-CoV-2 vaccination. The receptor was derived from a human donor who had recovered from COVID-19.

Here the CDR3 DNA reads TGTGCCAGTACTAACCGGGACAGAACTGAAGCTTTCTTT. Translated, it gives CASTNRDRTEAFF. The chain uses TRBV19 and TRBJ1-1; 7 bases line up with TRBD1. V was clipped by 7 bases and J by 5 bases; unmatched bases: 7. CDR3 length: 13 amino acids. In germline, CDR1 is LNHDA, CDR2 SQIVND (reference sequence).